The T cell receptor beta chain described here comes from a study of T cells in Graves' hyperthyroidism and ophthalmopathy. Background on the study: At the time of initial diagnosis and before any treatment, peripheral blood was collected.

Patients with ophthalmopathy all had a Clinical Activity Score of at least 3, a NOSPECS grade of at least 4 and duration under 3 months. The PBMCs had their origin in 10 ml of fresh peripheral blood. Per germline, CDR1 DFQATT and CDR2 SNEGSKA (reference sequence). The CDR3 extends over 13 amino acids. Trimming stripped 6 bases from V and 4 bases from J, with 13 bases between. This clonotype came up many times. Its antigen is still unknown. Whole-study results and caveats: Peripheral blood also featured most of the thyroid clonotypes expanded above 0.001.

Amplification of TCR beta CDR3 regions was performed using RNA transcripts as template. The HTBI set primed first-round TCR CDR3 RT-PCR. Each CDR3 protein is one row after TCRdb ran MiXCR on the multiplex PCR reads. The data contain over 400,000 distinct CDR3 sequences, approximately 14% of them singletons. Sequenced input: blood. The sequence came from a man younger than 30 with Graves' ophthalmopathy. The rearrangement links TRBV20-1 to TRBJ2-1, with D hard to call. CDR3 in amino acids: CSARSVSYNEQFF. In DNA form, the CDR3 reads TGCAGTGCCCGTTCAGTGTCTTACAATGAGCAGTTCTTC.